These 20 T cell receptor beta chains share one sample of origin, sequenced in a study of response to subunit inactivated influenza vaccine (dated by TCRdb to 2017 to 2018). Libraries were constructed by RT-PCR. Reads for this sample came from an Illumina HiSeq 2500. Using fastp at Q25 and MiXCR, TCRdb reprocessed the public reads and kept productive beta chains. A single entry per CDR3 protein holds the most common genes and DNA from its merged rows. This sample has more than 400,000 distinct CDR3 sequences in its table, and around 7.9% of those were observed once. About an eighth of the sample rests with the top ten. This specimen was PBMCs from blood, taken less than 25 months after vaccination. All receptors come from a man aged 50 to 75 who received an inactivated influenza vaccine. Donor details come from another sample of the same person, matched by shared clones.

This clonotype was observed a handful of times. The chain couples TRBV10-3 to TRBJ2-5; D may be TRBD1 (5 bases). This CDR3 spans 14 amino acids. The V gene's germline CDR1 is ENHRY and CDR2 SYGVKD. V was shortened by 3 bases and J by 3 bases, with 11 bases between the two germline ends. The CDR3: CAISDPGQEETQYF. CDR3 DNA: TGTGCCATCAGTGACCCAGGGCAGGAAGAGACCCAGTACTTC.

J is TRBJ2-6 and V is TRBV7-3; a possible D gene is TRBD2 (6 bases). Germline V gene sequence: CDR1 SGHTA, CDR2 FQGTGA. CDR3 length equals 20 residues. Deletions cut 0 bases from V and 5 bases from J, with 23 bases between. DNA for the CDR3: TGTGCCAGCAGCTTAACGGGCAGGGAGGTTGCTAATTCACGGGCCAACGTCCTGACTTTC. Its translation is CASSLTGREVANSRANVLTF.

Only a few counts were recorded for this clonotype. The chain couples TRBV6-1 to TRBJ2-3, with a weak D call TRBD2 (6 bases). Per germline, CDR1 MNHNS and CDR2 SASEGT. The CDR3 is 14 amino acids. Trimming left V 6 bases short and J 6 bases short, with 16 bases between. CDR3 in DNA: TGTGCCAGCAGACTAGCTGAGGGAGCTGATACGCAGTATTTT. Translated, it gives CASRLAEGADTQYF.

This clonotype showed up many times. The chain combines TRBV5-1 with TRBJ2-1; D might be TRBD1 (6 bases). Trimming removed 0 bases from V and 11 bases from J, with 18 bases in between. Germline assignment: CDR1 SGHRS and CDR2 YFSETQ. This CDR3 contains 15 residues. DNA for the CDR3: TGCGCCAGCAGCTTGGCCGTTGGGGGCCCAGCCCAGCAGTTCTTC. As protein: CASSLAVGGPAQQFF.

At least ten counts were recorded for this clonotype. One end of the junction does not line up with germline, which may come from a read error. The chain couples TRBV29-1 to TRBJ2-3; 10 bases align to TRBD2. Germline-derived CDR1 and CDR2 are SQVTM and ANQGSEA. This CDR3 is built from 18 residues. This chain's CDR3 is CSVEGPAGGPLRTDTQYF. The CDR3 DNA sequence: TGCAGCGTAGAAGGCCCAGCGGGAGGGCCGTTGCGCACAGATACGCAGTATTTT.

The rearrangement links TRBV30 to TRBJ1-6; D not resolved. The CDR3 is 13 amino acids. The V end lost 4 bases, the J end lost 5 bases, and 9 bases lay between the germline ends. Germline values: CDR1 GTSNPN, CDR2 SVGIG (reference sequence). DNA for the CDR3: TGTGCCTGGACGGTATACCATAATTCACCCCTCCACTTT. It codes for CAWTVYHNSPLHF.

This clonotype was seen ten or more times. The chain has TRBV6-1 and TRBJ2-6; D gene uncertain. The germline V and J ends were trimmed by 7 bases and 1 base, with 14 bases remaining between them. The CDR3 covers 16 residues. Germline lookup yields CDR1 MNHNS and CDR2 SASEGT. CDR3 in amino acids: CASTPRALSGANVLTF. The CDR3 bases are TGTGCCAGCACTCCCCGAGCCCTTTCTGGGGCCAACGTCCTGACTTTC.

The V gene is TRBV24-1, the J gene TRBJ2-1; no reliable D call. CDR3 length equals 14 residues. Looked up from germline, CDR1 is KGHDR and CDR2 is SFDVKD. Trimming removed 3 bases at V and 5 bases at J, with 10 bases between. CDR3 protein: CATSDAQKHNEQFF. CDR3 sequence (DNA): TGTGCCACCAGTGATGCGCAAAAGCACAATGAGCAGTTCTTC.

This clonotype has ten or more counts. V and J are TRBV5-1 and TRBJ2-1, with TRBD1 matching over 12 bases. V lost 4 bases, J lost 15 bases, and 8 bases stayed unmatched. CDR3 length: 13 amino acids. The germline V gene has CDR1 SGHRS and CDR2 YFSETQ. The CDR3 DNA sequence: TGCGCCAGCAGCCAGGGACAGGGGGCCGAGGTGTTCTTC. Amino acids: CASSQGQGAEVFF.

This clonotype was observed a handful of times. The V gene is TRBV15, the J gene TRBJ1-5; maybe TRBD1 (5 bases). V was pared by 1 base and J by 4 bases, with 14 bases between. CDR1 and CDR2 from the germline V gene are LNHNV and YYDKDF (reference sequence). The CDR3 contains 16 residues. Written as DNA, the CDR3 is TGTGCCACCAGCAGAGGTGGATCACGGGGGAATCAGCCCCAGCATTTT. This codes for CATSRGGSRGNQPQHF.

This clonotype was detected a few times. CDR3 DNA sequence: TGCAGTGCTAGCTCAGGGGGGGGAGATACGCAGTATTTT. It translates to CSASSGGGDTQYF. The chain couples TRBV20-1 to TRBJ2-3; perhaps D is TRBD1 or TRBD2 (7 bases each). Per germline, CDR1 DFQATT and CDR2 SNEGSKA (reference sequence). The V and J ends lost 3 bases and 5 bases respectively, with 12 bases between them. This CDR3 is built from 13 residues.

This clonotype was observed a few times. The gene calls are TRBV11-2 and TRBJ2-7; 7 positions agree with TRBD2. The germline V gene has CDR1 SGHAT and CDR2 FQNNGV. The CDR3 has 13 amino acids. After removal of 4 bases from V and 7 bases from J, the junction contained 7 bases not matched to a gene. DNA for the CDR3: TGTGCCAGCAGCTCCATTGGAGCGGGAGAGCAGTACTTC. Translation gives CASSSIGAGEQYF. The full variable domain, with the rest looked up from reference TRBV11-2 and TRBJ2-7, is EAGVAQSPRYKIIEKRQSVAFWCNPISGHATLYWYQQILGQGPKLLIQFQNNGVVDDSQLPKDRFSAERLKGVDSTLKIQPAKLEDSAVYLCASSSIGAGEQYFGPGTRLTVT.

The J gene is TRBJ1-2, the V gene TRBV20-1, with D uncertain. V lost 1 base to trimming and J lost 1 base, with 7 bases between them. CDR3 length: 13 residues. Germline CDR1 reads DFQATT; CDR2 reads SNEGSKA (reference sequence). The CDR3 coding sequence is TGCAGTGCTAGAGGCCACCTTAACTATGGCTACACCTTC. Its translation: CSARGHLNYGYTF.

This clonotype has a count of ten or more. The chain couples TRBV5-1 to TRBJ1-3; possibly TRBD1 for D (5 bases). V lost 2 bases, J lost 4 bases, and 10 bases lay in between. This CDR3 has 14 residues. Germline lookup yields CDR1 SGHRS and CDR2 YFSETQ. The CDR3 DNA is TGCGCCAGCAGCTTCGCAGGGCGCGGAAACACCATATATTTT. Translation: CASSFAGRGNTIYF.

This clonotype was detected many times. The gene calls are TRBV29-1 and TRBJ2-5; D is possibly TRBD1 or TRBD2 (5 bases each). CDR3 length: 15 residues. Looked up from germline, CDR1 is SQVTM and CDR2 is ANQGSEA. V lost 4 bases and J 5 bases, leaving 20 bases between the germline ends. The DNA of the CDR3 is TGCAGCGTTGCCCTGTCGAGGGGCGCATTGGAGACCCAGTACTTC. It specifies CSVALSRGALETQYF.

A few counts support this clonotype. The chain employs TRBV5-1 and TRBJ2-3; 10 bases line up with TRBD2. This CDR3 contains 17 residues. CDR1 and CDR2 (germline): SGHRS, YFSETQ. The J segment lost 0 bases and the V segment lost 3 bases, leaving 7 bases of the junction unmatched. CDR3 nucleotide sequence: TGCGCCAGCAGCTCTCAGACTAGCGGGCCTAGCACAGATACGCAGTATTTT. This translates into CASSSQTSGPSTDTQYF.

V usage is TRBV6-1 and J usage is TRBJ1-3; the match to TRBD1 covers 12 bases. After removal of 6 bases from V and 2 bases from J, the junction contained 5 bases not matched to a gene. This CDR3 has 16 residues. CDR1 and CDR2 from the germline V gene are MNHNS and SASEGT. CDR3 bases: TGTGCCAGCAGGTCCGGGACAGGGGGCACTGGAAACACCATATATTTT. Protein sequence: CASRSGTGGTGNTIYF.

The rearrangement links TRBV5-1 to TRBJ2-2; 7 bases line up with TRBD1. V shed 0 bases, J shed 6 bases, and the junction held 5 bases outside the gene matches. Germline CDR1 SGHRS, CDR2 YFSETQ. CDR3 length equals 15 residues. The CDR3 reads CASSLDRGQAGELFF. The CDR3 DNA reads as TGCGCCAGCAGCTTGGATAGGGGGCAGGCCGGGGAGCTGTTTTTT.

In this sample, this clonotype turned up a few times. The chain uses TRBV5-1 and TRBJ2-7; TRBD2 matches 7 bases. Germline V lookup: CDR1 SGHRS, CDR2 YFSETQ. The ends lost 0 bases at V and 2 bases at J; junction bases unmatched: 5. This CDR3 has 15 amino acids. CDR3 coding DNA: TGCGCCAGCAGCTTGGCGGCTAGCGGCACCTACGAGCAGTACTTC. Its protein product is CASSLAASGTYEQYF.

In this sample, this clonotype turned up many times. V and J are TRBV10-3 and TRBJ2-1; 8 nucleotides line up with TRBD2. V lost 10 bases to trimming and J lost 4 bases; unmatched junction nucleotides: 18. This CDR3 is built from 17 residues. Germline assignment: CDR1 ENHRY and CDR2 SYGVKD. The CDR3 DNA follows: TGTGCCACCAGAAGGGGTAGCGGGACGGCAGTTTACAATGAGCAGTTCTTC. Translating it yields CATRRGSGTAVYNEQFF.